This T cell receptor (beta chain) was found in a study of blood T cell repertoires in COVID-19. Study-wide background: Specimens from acute and convalescent COVID-19 originated in the United States, Italy and Spain. PBMCs, B-cell-depleted T cells, or T cells were the source of the cDNA or gDNA that made up the material.

The V gene lost 7 bases and the J gene lost 4 bases, with 11 bases spanning the gap. Germline V CDR1 and CDR2: MNHNY, SVGAGI (reference sequence). This CDR3 comprises 13 residues. Source study methods: Cell counts per sample came from amplifying reference gene primers. Clones were sequenced by immunoSEQ multiplex PCR, and TCRdb holds only the in-frame ones, with some missing. V, J and clone size were drawn from that table, and D and trimming were deduced from the DNA. The sample lists 280,000 or so clones; about 86% were seen once. This clonotype was sampled from a woman younger than 45 who had recovered from COVID-19. Material: peripheral blood. V usage is TRBV6-6 and J usage is TRBJ1-5; D gene unclear. CDR3 loop: CASNQRGNQPQHF. As DNA, the CDR3 is TGTGCCAGCAACCAGAGAGGGAATCAGCCCCAGCATTTT.